Below are 20 T cell receptor beta chains sequenced from a single sample in a study of T cell repertoires in cytomegalovirus infection. TCRdb called the reads again in MiXCR, with one record for every CDR3 protein. This table has approximately 630,000 distinct CDR3 sequences, 20% to 25% appearing once. The sequencing input was CD8+ T cells from PBMCs. Source of these receptors: a human donor in good health (CMV status not recorded). Some clones in this sample may be carry-over from other donors' samples.

The chain recombines TRBV5-6 with TRBJ2-1, with unresolved D. Germline-derived CDR1 and CDR2 are SGHDT and YYEEEE. The V end lost 0 bases, the J end lost 5 bases, and 12 bases lay between the germline ends. This CDR3 region has 15 residues. The CDR3 DNA follows: TGTGCCAGCAGCTTGGAACGGCACGCACACAATGAGCAGTTCTTC. Translating gives CASSLERHAHNEQFF.

The V gene is TRBV7-9, the J gene TRBJ2-1; D gene unclear. CDR1 and CDR2 from the germline V gene are SEHNR and FQNEAQ (reference sequence). The CDR3 spans 15 residues. V was trimmed by 4 bases and J by 4 bases, leaving 14 bases between them. CDR3 in DNA: TGTGCCAGCAGCTCCTGGTCCAATCCATACAATGAGCAGTTCTTC. Translated: CASSSWSNPYNEQFF.

This clonotype was observed at least ten times. This rearrangement joins TRBV7-9 to TRBJ2-1; tentative D call: TRBD1 (6 bases). V was cut by 4 bases and J by 6 bases, with 16 bases left in between. This CDR3 is built from 15 residues. Germline V gene sequence: CDR1 SEHNR, CDR2 FQNEAQ (reference sequence). CDR3 nucleotides: TGTGCCAGCAGCTCGACAGGATGGGATGTCAATGAGCAGTTCTTC. Encoded protein: CASSSTGWDVNEQFF.

Ten or more counts support this clonotype. This chain links TRBV2 with TRBJ1-2; the D gene is possibly TRBD1 (6 bases). CDR3 length: 17 residues. The V gene's germline CDR1 is SNHLY and CDR2 FYNNEI. The germline V and J ends were trimmed by 9 bases and 6 bases, with 29 bases remaining between them. CDR3 protein: CASNPTHWGADKDGYTF. The CDR3 DNA reads TGTGCCAGTAACCCCACCCATTGGGGGGCGGATAAGGATGGCTACACCTTC.

The chain joins TRBV20-1 to TRBJ2-5, with 9 bases identical to TRBD2. With 2 bases clipped from V and 5 bases from J, the junction kept 21 bases outside the gene matches. Germline CDR1 reads DFQATT; CDR2 reads SNEGSKA (reference sequence). This CDR3 has 19 residues. The DNA for the CDR3 is TGCAGTGCTAGACCACCCTTGTTTCCGGCGGGACTAGCAGGGGAGACCCAGTACTTC. This translates into CSARPPLFPAGLAGETQYF.

This chain uses TRBV2 with TRBJ2-3; maybe TRBD1 (6 bases). Trimming cost V 3 bases and J 6 bases, with 13 bases left between them. The CDR3 covers 14 residues. Per the germline V gene, CDR1 is SNHLY and CDR2 is FYNNEI. In DNA, the CDR3 is TGTGCCAGCAGTGATCCAGGGGCAGGGGATACGCAGTATTTT. It is translated as CASSDPGAGDTQYF.

The chain combines TRBV29-1 with TRBJ1-1; D is unclear. The CDR3 length is 16 residues. Germline V gene sequence: CDR1 SQVTM, CDR2 ANQGSEA. V was pared by 7 bases and J by 1 base, with 22 bases between. The CDR3 nucleotides are TGCAGCGGCCACAGAGTGTTTGGCAGTCCGAACACTGAAGCTTTCTTT. Encoded protein: CSGHRVFGSPNTEAFF.

The chain joins TRBV15 to TRBJ1-2, with 7 positions matching TRBD1. The CDR3 consists of 14 residues. Germline V CDR1 and CDR2: LNHNV, YYDKDF (reference sequence). Trimming took 5 bases from V and 4 from J; bases not matched to a gene: 7. In nucleotides, the CDR3 is TGTGCCACCAGCCCGACAGGGAGCGCCTATGGCTACACCTTC. Translated, it gives CATSPTGSAYGYTF.

This clonotype occurred many times. The chain combines TRBV7-2 with TRBJ2-7; D gene unclear. Germline loops: CDR1 SGHTA, CDR2 FQGNSA. CDR3 length equals 15 residues. Trimming cost V 7 bases and J 5 bases, with 21 bases left between them. The chain's CDR3 is CASTPGPYTRDEQYF. The CDR3 DNA reads as TGTGCCAGCACCCCCGGCCCCTACACAAGAGACGAGCAGTACTTC.

This clonotype was counted a few times. The chain couples TRBV12-3 or TRBV12-4 to TRBJ1-2; D unclear. Between the trimmed V and J ends, which lost 5 bases and 8 bases, there was a span of 18 bases. The CDR3 totals 14 residues. For the CDR3, the DNA is TGTGCCAGCAGTCCAAGTGGACGGACGGGAGGCTACACCTTC. Translating gives CASSPSGRTGGYTF.

V gene TRBV7-9 combines with J gene TRBJ2-3; D possibly corresponds to TRBD2 (5 bases). Trimming took off 0 bases at V and 6 bases at J, with 10 bases between the two ends. This CDR3 comprises 14 residues. The germline CDR1 and CDR2 sequences are SEHNR and FQNEAQ (reference sequence). The CDR3 DNA is TGTGCCAGCAGCTTAGCGCGGGCCCGCGATACGCAGTATTTT. This translates into CASSLARARDTQYF.

This clonotype came up once. V and J are TRBV9 and TRBJ1-2; the match to TRBD1 covers 9 bases. V was clipped by 3 bases and J by 3 bases; unmatched bases: 12. The CDR3 is made up of 17 amino acids. Germline lookup yields CDR1 SGDLS and CDR2 YYNGEE. The CDR3 DNA reads TGTGCCAGCAGCGCAGGGACAGGGTTACACCTCCACTATGGCTACACCTTC. Translating gives CASSAGTGLHLHYGYTF.

In its sample, this clonotype was seen many times. The chain combines TRBV7-2 with TRBJ1-4, with D perhaps TRBD1 (6 bases). CDR3 length: 15 amino acids. V lost 5 bases to trimming and J lost 11 bases, with 21 bases between them. Per germline, CDR1 SGHTA and CDR2 FQGNSA. CDR3 residues: CASSGNGEGGLKLFF. The CDR3 nucleotides are TGTGCCAGCAGCGGCAACGGGGAAGGGGGTTTGAAACTGTTTTTT.

The J gene is TRBJ2-1, the V gene TRBV19; the match to TRBD2 covers 8 bases. The CDR3 contains 13 residues. J lost 9 bases, V lost 7 bases, and 8 bases had no gene match. Per germline, CDR1 LNHDA and CDR2 SQIVND (reference sequence). DNA of the CDR3: TGTGCCAGTATCTATGTCGGGGGGGTTGAGCAGTTCTTC. This sequence encodes CASIYVGGVEQFF. The variable domain in full, completed from reference TRBV19 and TRBJ2-1, reads DGGITQSPKYLFRKEGQNVTLSCEQNLNHDAMYWYRQDPGQGLRLIYYSQIVNDFQKGDIAEGYSVSREKKESFPLTVTSAQKNPTAFYLCASIYVGGVEQFFGPGTRLTVL.

This clonotype was counted once. The DNA of the CDR3 is TGTGCCAGCAGTTGGCTCGGGACCGGGGAGCTGTTTTTT. Translated: CASSWLGTGELFF. The chain recombines TRBV6-2 or TRBV6-3 with TRBJ2-2, with no clear D. CDR3 size: 13 residues. Germline CDR1 MNHEY, CDR2 SVGEGT. V lost 4 bases and J 5 bases, leaving 8 bases between the germline ends.

This rearrangement joins TRBV27 to TRBJ2-1; possible D gene TRBD1, 5 bases. This CDR3 spans 14 amino acids. Per germline, CDR1 MNHEY and CDR2 SMNVEV (reference sequence). Trimming removed 0 bases at V and 7 bases at J, with 10 bases between. This CDR3 is CASSLSGQNNEQFF. Written as DNA, the CDR3 is TGTGCCAGCAGTTTATCGGGGCAAAATAATGAGCAGTTCTTC.

This clonotype was found many times. The chain employs TRBV25-1 and TRBJ1-5; tentative D call: TRBD1 (6 bases). Germline assignment: CDR1 MGHDK and CDR2 SYGVNS. This CDR3 has 19 amino acids. V was shortened by 4 bases and J by 0 bases, with 22 bases between the two germline ends. For the CDR3, the DNA is TGTGCCAGCAGTGGCCCGTACAGGGCAGGGGAATATAGCAATCAGCCCCAGCATTTT. This codes for CASSGPYRAGEYSNQPQHF.

A word on this clonotype: Just one base apart from a much larger clone, this may be a read error. Here the CDR3 reads CASSSSPGKLFF. CDR3 bases: TGTGCCAGCAGCTCCAGTCCTGGAAAACTGTTTTTT. The chain joins TRBV7-2 to TRBJ1-4, with D uncertain. CDR3 length: 12 amino acids. Looked up from germline, CDR1 is SGHTA and CDR2 is FQGNSA. Trimming stripped 4 bases from V and 10 bases from J, with 10 bases between.

V and J are TRBV5-5 and TRBJ2-1; D is perhaps TRBD2 (6 bases). This CDR3 has 16 residues. Germline values: CDR1 SGHKS, CDR2 YYEKEE (reference sequence). Trimming left V 4 bases short and J 4 bases short, with 18 bases between. CDR3 bases: TGTGCCAGCAGCCTTTGGGATAGCGGATTATACAATGAGCAGTTCTTC. This sequence encodes CASSLWDSGLYNEQFF.

This clonotype has ten or more counts. The CDR3 nucleotides are TGTGCCAGCAGTTCCCGGGACAGGGGGCTGGGCGCTGAAGCTTTCTTT. Encoded protein: CASSSRDRGLGAEAFF. The V and J genes are TRBV28 and TRBJ1-1, with 12 bases that match TRBD1. The junction had 9 bases not matched to a gene; V was cut back by 4 bases and J by 6 bases. CDR1 MDHEN and CDR2 SYDVKM come from the germline V gene. The length of the CDR3 is 16 residues.